This T cell receptor (beta chain) was profiled in a study of a mutant IDH1 vaccine in newly diagnosed glioma. Study background: The treated population exhibited a male proportion of about 60%, a female proportion of about 38%, and a mean age of approximately 42 years.

TCRdb's copy holds only in-frame clones and misses some; the assay was immunoSEQ multiplex PCR. Here the sample spans under 150,000 clones, around four fifths being singletons. V was shortened by 5 bases and J by 2 bases, with 12 bases between the two germline ends. CDR1 is GTSNPN, CDR2 SVGIG, per germline (reference sequence). CDR3 length: 13 residues. On this clone: The antigen is not known.

Time point: week 11, during vaccination. Topical imiquimod accompanied each vaccine dose, which consisted of 300 ug of mutant IDH1 20-mer peptide. Each of the donors came in with new WHO grade 3 or 4 astrocytomas that were IDH1-mutant and ATRX-lost. The chain carries TRBV30 and TRBJ2-5; tentatively, D is TRBD2 (6 bases). Here the sequenced sample was PBMCs, taken from a glioma patient whose treatment included an IDH1 peptide vaccine. This receptor was identified in a man between 35 and 55 years old with glioma. CDR3 region: CAWAPGLQETQYF. As DNA, the CDR3 is TGTGCCTGGGCACCGGGACTGCAAGAGACCCAGTACTTC.